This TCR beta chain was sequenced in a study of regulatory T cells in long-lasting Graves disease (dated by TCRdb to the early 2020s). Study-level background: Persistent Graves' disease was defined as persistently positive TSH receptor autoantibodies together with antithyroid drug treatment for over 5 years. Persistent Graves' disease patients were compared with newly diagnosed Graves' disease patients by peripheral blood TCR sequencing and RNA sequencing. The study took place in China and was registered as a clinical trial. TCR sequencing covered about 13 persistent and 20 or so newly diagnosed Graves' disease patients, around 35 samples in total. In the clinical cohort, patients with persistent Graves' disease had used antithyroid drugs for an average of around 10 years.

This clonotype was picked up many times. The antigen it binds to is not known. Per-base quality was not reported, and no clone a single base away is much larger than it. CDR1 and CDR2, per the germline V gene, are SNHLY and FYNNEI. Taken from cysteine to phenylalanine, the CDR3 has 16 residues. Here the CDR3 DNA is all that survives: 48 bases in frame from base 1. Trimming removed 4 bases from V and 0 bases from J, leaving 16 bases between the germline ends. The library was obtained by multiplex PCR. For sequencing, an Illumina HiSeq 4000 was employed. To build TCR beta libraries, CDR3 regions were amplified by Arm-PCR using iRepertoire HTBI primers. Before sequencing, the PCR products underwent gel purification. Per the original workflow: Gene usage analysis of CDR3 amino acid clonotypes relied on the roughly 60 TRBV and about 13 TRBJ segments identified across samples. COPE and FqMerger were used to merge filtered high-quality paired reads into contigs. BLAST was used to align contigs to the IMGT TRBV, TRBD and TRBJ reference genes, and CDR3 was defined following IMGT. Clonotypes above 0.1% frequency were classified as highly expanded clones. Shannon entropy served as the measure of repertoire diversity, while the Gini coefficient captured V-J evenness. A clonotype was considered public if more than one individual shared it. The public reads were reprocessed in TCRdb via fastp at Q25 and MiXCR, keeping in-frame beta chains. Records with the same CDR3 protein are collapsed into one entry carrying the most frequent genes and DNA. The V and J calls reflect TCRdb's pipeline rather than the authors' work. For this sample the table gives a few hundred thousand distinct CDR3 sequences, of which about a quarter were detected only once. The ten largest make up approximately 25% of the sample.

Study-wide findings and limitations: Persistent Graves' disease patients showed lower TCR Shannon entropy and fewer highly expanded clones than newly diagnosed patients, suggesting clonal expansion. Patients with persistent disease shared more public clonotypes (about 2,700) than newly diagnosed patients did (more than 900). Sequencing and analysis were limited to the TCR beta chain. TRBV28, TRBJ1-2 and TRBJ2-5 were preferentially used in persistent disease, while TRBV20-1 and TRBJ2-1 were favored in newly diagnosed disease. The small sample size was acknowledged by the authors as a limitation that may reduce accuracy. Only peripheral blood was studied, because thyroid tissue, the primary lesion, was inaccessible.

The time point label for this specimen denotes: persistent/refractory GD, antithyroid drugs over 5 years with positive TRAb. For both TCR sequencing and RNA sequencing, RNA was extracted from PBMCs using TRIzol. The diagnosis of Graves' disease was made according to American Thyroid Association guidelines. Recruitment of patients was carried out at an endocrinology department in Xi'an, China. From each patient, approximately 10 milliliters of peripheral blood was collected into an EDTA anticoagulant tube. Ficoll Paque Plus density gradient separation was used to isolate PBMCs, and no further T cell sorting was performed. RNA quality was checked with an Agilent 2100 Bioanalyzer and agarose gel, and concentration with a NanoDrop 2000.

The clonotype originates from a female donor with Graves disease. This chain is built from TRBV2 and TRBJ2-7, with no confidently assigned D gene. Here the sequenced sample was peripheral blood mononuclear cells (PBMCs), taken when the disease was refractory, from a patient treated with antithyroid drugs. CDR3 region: CASSGNSGILSYEQYF. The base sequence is TGTGCCAGCAGTGGTAATTCTGGGATCCTCTCCTACGAGCAGTACTTC.